This TCR beta chain was sequenced for a study of Ad26.COV2.S vaccination and SARS-CoV-2 variants. As to treatment: 15 to 20 received Ad26.COV2.S at low or high dose, single or two shots; roughly five received placebo; per-sample allocation not given. It was on day 63 after the first vaccine or placebo injection that samples were taken. Cohort 1b enrolled adults aged 18-55 years in Boston. CDR3 length equals 15 residues. V lost 1 base and J 4 bases, leaving 13 bases between the germline ends. CDR1 SEHNR and CDR2 FQNEAQ come from the germline V gene (reference sequence). Study conclusions and caveats: Recipients of either vaccine or placebo displayed similar breadth of non-spike TCRs.

This clone occurred once. What it binds is not known. The repertoire was sequenced with immunoSEQ multiplex PCR; TCRdb's copy has only in-frame clones and lacks some. Of fewer than 600,000 clones listed, 80% to 90% are singletons. The chain couples TRBV7-9 to TRBJ2-5; possibly TRBD1 for D (6 bases). The clonotype comes from a person between 18 and 59 years old who received the Ad26.COV2.S COVID-19 vaccine or a placebo. The material was peripheral blood, obtained in a trial of Ad26.COV2.S vaccine versus placebo. The CDR3 region has the DNA TGTGCCAGCAGCTTAGTTCCTGTCAGGGGAGAGACCCAGTACTTC. Translation: CASSLVPVRGETQYF.